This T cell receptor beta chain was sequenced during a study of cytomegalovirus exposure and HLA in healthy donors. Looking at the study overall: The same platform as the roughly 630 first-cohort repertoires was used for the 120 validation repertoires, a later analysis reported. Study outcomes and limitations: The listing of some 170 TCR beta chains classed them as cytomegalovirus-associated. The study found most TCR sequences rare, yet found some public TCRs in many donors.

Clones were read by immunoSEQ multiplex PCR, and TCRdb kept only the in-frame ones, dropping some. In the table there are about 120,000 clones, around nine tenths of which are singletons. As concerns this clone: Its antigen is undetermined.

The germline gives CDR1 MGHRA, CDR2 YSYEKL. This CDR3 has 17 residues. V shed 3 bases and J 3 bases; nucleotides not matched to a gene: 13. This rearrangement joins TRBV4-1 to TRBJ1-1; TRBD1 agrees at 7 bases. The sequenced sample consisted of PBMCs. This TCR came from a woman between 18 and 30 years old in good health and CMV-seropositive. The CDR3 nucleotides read TGCGCCAGCAGCCAGAATCACCGACAGGGCACTTACACTGAAGCTTTCTTT. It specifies CASSQNHRQGTYTEAFF.